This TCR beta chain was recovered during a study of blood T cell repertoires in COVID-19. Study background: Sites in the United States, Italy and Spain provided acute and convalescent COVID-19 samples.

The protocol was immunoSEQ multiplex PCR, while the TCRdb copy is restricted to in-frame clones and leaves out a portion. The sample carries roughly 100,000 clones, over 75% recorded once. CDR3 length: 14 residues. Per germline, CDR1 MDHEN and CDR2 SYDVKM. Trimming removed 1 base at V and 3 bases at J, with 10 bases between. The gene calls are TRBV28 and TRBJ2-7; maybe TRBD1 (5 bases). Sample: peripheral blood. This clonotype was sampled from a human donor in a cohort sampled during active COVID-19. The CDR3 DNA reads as TGTGCCAGCAGTTTATTGGGCAGGGACTACGAGCAGTACTTC. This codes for CASSLLGRDYEQYF.